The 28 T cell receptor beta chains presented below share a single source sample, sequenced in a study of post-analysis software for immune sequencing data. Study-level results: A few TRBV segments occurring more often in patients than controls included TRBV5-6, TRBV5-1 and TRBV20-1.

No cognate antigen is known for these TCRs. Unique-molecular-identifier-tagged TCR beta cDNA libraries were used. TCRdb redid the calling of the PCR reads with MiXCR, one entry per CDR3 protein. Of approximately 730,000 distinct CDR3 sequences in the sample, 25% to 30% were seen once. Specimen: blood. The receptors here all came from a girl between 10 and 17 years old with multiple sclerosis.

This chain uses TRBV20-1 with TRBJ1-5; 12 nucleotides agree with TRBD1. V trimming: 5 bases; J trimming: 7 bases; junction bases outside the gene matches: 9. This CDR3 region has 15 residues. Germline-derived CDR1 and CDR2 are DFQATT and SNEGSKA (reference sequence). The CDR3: CSARGGQGASQPQHF. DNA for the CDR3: TGCAGTGCTCGGGGGGGACAGGGGGCAAGCCAGCCCCAGCATTTT.

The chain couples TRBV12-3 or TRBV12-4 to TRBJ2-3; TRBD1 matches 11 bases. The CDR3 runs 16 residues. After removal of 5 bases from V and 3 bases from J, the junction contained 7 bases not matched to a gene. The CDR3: CASSLTGTGGTDTQYF. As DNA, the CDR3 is TGTGCCAGCAGTCTCACCGGGACAGGGGGGACAGATACGCAGTATTTT.

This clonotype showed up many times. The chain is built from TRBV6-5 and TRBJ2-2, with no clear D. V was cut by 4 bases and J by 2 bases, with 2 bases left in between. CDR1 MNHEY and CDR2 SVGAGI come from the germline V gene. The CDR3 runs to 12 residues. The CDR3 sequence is CASSSNTGELFF. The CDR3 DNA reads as TGTGCCAGCAGTTCAAACACCGGGGAGCTGTTTTTT.

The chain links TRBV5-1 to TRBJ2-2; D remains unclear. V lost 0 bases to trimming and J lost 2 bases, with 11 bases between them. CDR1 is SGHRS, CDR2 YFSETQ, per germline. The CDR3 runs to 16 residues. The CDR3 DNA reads TGCGCCAGCAGCTTGGTCAGGCAGCTAAACACCGGGGAGCTGTTTTTT. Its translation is CASSLVRQLNTGELFF. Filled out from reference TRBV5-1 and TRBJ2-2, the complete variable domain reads KAGVTQTPRYLIKTRGQQVTLSCSPISGHRSVSWYQQTPGQGLQFLFEYFSETQRNKGNFPGRFSGRQFSNSRSEMNVSTLELGDSALYLCASSLVRQLNTGELFFGEGSRLTVL.

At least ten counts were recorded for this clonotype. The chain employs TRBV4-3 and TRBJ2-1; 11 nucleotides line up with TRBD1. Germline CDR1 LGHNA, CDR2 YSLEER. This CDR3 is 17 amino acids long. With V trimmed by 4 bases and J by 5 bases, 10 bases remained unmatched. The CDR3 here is CASSLEPPGQGDNEQFF. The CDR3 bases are TGCGCCAGCAGCCTTGAACCCCCGGGACAGGGGGACAATGAGCAGTTCTTC.

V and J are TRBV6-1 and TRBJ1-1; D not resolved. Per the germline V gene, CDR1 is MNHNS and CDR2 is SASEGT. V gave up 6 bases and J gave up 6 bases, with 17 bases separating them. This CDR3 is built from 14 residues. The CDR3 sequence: CASSSGLLGAEAFF. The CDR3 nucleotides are TGTGCCAGCAGCTCCGGACTACTCGGGGCTGAAGCTTTCTTT.

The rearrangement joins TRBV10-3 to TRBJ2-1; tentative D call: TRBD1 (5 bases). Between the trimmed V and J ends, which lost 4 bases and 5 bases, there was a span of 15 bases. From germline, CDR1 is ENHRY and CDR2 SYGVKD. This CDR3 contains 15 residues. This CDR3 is CAISGAGSNHNEQFF. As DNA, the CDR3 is TGTGCCATCAGTGGGGCAGGGTCTAACCACAATGAGCAGTTCTTC.

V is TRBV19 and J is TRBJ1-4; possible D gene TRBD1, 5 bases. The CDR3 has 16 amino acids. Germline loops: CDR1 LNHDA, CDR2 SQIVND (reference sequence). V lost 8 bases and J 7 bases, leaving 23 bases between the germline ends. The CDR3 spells CASAVLSTGGGEKLFF. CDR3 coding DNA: TGTGCCAGTGCAGTCCTATCAACAGGAGGTGGTGAAAAACTGTTTTTT.

As DNA, the CDR3 is TGTGCCAGCAGTTTATGGCGGGGGGACAATGAGCAGTTCTTC. This encodes CASSLWRGDNEQFF. The chain combines TRBV27 with TRBJ2-1; 8 bases agree with TRBD2. Losses at the gene ends were 1 base for V and 5 bases for J; bases not matched to a gene: 1. Germline V CDR1 and CDR2: MNHEY, SMNVEV (reference sequence). The CDR3 has 14 residues.

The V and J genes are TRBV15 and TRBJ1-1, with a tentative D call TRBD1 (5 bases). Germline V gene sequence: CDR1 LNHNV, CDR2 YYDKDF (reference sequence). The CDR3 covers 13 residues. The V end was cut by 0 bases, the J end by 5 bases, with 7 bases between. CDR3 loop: CATSREEGTEAFF. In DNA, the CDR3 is TGTGCCACCAGCAGAGAGGAGGGGACTGAAGCTTTCTTT.

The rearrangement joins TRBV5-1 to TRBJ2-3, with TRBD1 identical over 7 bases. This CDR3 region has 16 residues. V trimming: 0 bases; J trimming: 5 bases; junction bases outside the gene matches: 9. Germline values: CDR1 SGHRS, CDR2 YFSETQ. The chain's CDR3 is CASSLEGANLRDTQYF. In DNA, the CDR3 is TGCGCCAGCAGCTTGGAGGGGGCCAATTTGAGAGATACGCAGTATTTT.

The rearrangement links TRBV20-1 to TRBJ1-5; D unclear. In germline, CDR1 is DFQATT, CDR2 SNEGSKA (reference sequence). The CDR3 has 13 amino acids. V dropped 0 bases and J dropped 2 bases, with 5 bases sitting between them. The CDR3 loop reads CSARDGGNQPQHF. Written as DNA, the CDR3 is TGCAGTGCTAGAGATGGAGGCAATCAGCCCCAGCATTTT.

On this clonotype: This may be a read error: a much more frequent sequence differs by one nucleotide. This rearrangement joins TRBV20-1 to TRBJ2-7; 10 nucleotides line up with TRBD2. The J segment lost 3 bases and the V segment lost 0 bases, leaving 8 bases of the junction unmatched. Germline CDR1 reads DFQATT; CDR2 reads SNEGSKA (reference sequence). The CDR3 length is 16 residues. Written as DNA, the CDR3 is TGCAGTGCTAGAGAGGGTAGCGGGAGGACCGGCTACGAGCAGTACTTC. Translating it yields CSAREGSGRTGYEQYF.

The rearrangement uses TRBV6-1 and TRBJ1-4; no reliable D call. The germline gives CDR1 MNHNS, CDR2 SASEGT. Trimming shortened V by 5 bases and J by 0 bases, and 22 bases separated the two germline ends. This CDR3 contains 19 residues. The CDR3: CASSPLPTGSRATNEKLFF. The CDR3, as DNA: TGTGCCAGCAGTCCCCTGCCGACCGGGAGTCGTGCAACTAATGAAAAACTGTTTTTT.

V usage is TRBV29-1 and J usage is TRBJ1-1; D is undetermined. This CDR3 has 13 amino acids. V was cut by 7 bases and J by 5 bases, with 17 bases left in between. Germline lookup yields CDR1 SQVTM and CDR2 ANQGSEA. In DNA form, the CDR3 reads TGCAGCGCCCATAATCCGGGGAAGACTGAAGCTTTCTTT. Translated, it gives CSAHNPGKTEAFF.

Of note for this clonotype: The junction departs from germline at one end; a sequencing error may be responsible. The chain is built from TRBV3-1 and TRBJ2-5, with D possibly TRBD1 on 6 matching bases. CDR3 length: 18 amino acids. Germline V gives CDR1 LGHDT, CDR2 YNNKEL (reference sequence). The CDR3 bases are TGTGCCAGCAGCCATCTCCGGGACATCGACCCCTCACAAGGGACCCAGTACTTC. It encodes CASSHLRDIDPSQGTQYF.

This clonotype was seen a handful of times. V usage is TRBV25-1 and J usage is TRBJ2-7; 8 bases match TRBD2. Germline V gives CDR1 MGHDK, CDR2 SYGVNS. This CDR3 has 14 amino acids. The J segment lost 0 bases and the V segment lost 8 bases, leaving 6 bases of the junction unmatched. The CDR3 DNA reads TGTGCCAGCGGGGTCAGCGGGAGCTCCTACGAGCAGTACTTC. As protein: CASGVSGSSYEQYF.

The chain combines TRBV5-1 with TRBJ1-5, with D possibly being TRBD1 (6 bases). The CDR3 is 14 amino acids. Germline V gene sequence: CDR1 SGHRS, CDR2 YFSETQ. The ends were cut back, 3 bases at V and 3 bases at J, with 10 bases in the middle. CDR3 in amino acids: CASSWGGINQPQHF. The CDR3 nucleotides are TGCGCCAGCAGCTGGGGGGGCATCAATCAGCCCCAGCATTTT.

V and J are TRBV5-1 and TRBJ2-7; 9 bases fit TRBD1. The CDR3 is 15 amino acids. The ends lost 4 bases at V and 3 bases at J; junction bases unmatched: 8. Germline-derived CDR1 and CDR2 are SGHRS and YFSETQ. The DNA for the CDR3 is TGCGCCAGCAGCGAATGGACAGGGGCGAGCTACGAGCAGTACTTC. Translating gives CASSEWTGASYEQYF.

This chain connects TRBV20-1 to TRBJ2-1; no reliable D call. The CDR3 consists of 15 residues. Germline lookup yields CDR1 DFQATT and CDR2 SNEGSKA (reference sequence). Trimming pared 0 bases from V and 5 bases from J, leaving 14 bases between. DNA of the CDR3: TGCAGTGCTAGAGATGCTTCGCGGTCGCACAATGAGCAGTTCTTC. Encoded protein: CSARDASRSHNEQFF.

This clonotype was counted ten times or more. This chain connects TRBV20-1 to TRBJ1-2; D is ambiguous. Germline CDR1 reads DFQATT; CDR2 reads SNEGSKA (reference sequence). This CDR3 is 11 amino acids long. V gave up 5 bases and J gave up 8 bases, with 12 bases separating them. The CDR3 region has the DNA TGCAGTGCTTATAGCTTTACGGGCTACACCTTC. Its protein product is CSAYSFTGYTF.

The CDR3 DNA sequence: TGTGCCAGCAGCTTAGCAGGGGGAATCAATCAGCCCCAGCATTTT. As protein: CASSLAGGINQPQHF. The chain joins TRBV7-2 to TRBJ1-5; possibly TRBD1 for D (6 bases). V was trimmed by 0 bases and J by 3 bases, leaving 9 bases between them. CDR1 and CDR2 (germline): SGHTA, FQGNSA. This CDR3 is 15 amino acids long.

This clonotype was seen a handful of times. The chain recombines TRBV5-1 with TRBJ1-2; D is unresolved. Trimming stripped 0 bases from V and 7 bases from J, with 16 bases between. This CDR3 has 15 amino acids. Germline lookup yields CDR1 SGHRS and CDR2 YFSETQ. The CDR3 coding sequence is TGCGCCAGCAGCTTGGAAGGCAACCCAATGGGTGGCTACACCTTC. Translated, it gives CASSLEGNPMGGYTF.

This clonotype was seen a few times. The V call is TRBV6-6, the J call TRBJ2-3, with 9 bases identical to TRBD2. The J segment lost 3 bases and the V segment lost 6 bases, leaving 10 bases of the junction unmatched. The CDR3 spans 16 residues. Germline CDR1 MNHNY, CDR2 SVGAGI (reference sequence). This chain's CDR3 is CASSPPRSGRTDTQYF. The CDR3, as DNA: TGTGCCAGCAGCCCCCCCCGTAGCGGGAGAACAGATACGCAGTATTTT.

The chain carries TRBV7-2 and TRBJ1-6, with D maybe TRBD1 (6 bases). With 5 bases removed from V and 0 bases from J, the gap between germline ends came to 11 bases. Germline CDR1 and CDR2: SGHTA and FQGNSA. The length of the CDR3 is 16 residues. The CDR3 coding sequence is TGTGCCAGCAGCGGTACAGGGAGCTCCTATAATTCACCCCTCCACTTT. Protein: CASSGTGSSYNSPLHF.

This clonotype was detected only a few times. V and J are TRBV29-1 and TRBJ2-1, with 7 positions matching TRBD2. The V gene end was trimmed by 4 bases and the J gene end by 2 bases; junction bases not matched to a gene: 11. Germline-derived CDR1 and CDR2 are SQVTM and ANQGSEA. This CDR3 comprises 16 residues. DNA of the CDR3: TGCAGCGTTGTTTCCATCGCGGGAGTGGCCTACAATGAGCAGTTCTTC. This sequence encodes CSVVSIAGVAYNEQFF.

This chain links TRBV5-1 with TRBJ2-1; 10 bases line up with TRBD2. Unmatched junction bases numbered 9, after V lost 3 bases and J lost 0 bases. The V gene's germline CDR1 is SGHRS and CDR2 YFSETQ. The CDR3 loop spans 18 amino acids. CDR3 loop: CASSSGLAPLSSYNEQFF. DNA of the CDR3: TGCGCCAGCAGCTCGGGACTAGCGCCGTTGAGCTCCTACAATGAGCAGTTCTTC.

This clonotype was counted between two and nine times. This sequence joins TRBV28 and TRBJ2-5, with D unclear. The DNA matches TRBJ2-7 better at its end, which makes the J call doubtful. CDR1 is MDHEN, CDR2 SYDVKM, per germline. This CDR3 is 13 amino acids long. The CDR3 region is CASSFQASREQYF. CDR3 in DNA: TGTGCCAGCAGTTTTCAGGCTTCCCGCGAGCAGTACTTC.